This is a list of T cell receptor beta chains from one sample in a study of T cells in Graves' hyperthyroidism and ophthalmopathy. A single record per CDR3 protein comes from TCRdb applying MiXCR to the multiplex PCR reads. The sample records around 340,000 distinct CDR3 sequences, under 25% being singletons. Sequenced: blood. The receptors originated from a woman aged 45-59 years with Graves' hyperthyroidism. Both conserved end residues are part of each CDR3. D genes are given only for firm matches. The listing skips clone size in some rows; elsewhere it reads once, few, many or a size class.

D gene: NA
J gene: TRBJ1-5
clone size: many
V gene: TRBV2
CDR3 length: 14
CDR3 DNA: TGTGCCAGCAACGAGGGTCATAGCAATCAGCCCCAGCATTTT
CDR3 protein: CASNEGHSNQPQHF

D gene: NA
J gene: TRBJ2-6
clone size: NA
V gene: TRBV7-2
CDR3 length: 17
CDR3 DNA: TGTGCCAGCAGCTTAGTAGTAGTAAGCTCTGGGGCCAACGTCCTGACTTTC
CDR3 protein: CASSLVVVSSGANVLTF

D gene: NA
J gene: TRBJ1-1
clone size: many
V gene: TRBV7-9
CDR3 length: 12
CDR3 DNA: TGTGCCAGCAGCTTAATGGACACTGAAGCTTTCTTT
CDR3 protein: CASSLMDTEAFF

D gene: TRBD2
J gene: TRBJ2-1
clone size: few
V gene: TRBV7-2
CDR3 length: 16
CDR3 DNA: TGTGCCAGCAGCTTAAATAGCGGGAGGGGGGACAATGAGCAGTTCTTC
CDR3 protein: CASSLNSGRGDNEQFF

D gene: TRBD1
J gene: TRBJ1-2
clone size: NA
V gene: TRBV20-1
CDR3 length: 13
CDR3 DNA: TGCAGTGCCCCTCGGACAGGGGGTGAAGGCTACACCTTC
CDR3 protein: CSAPRTGGEGYTF

D gene: NA
J gene: TRBJ2-2
clone size: NA
V gene: TRBV25-1
CDR3 length: 14
CDR3 DNA: TGTGCCAGCAGTGAATTATTGGGCAGCGGGGAGCTGTTTTTT
CDR3 protein: CASSELLGSGELFF

D gene: NA
J gene: TRBJ2-1
clone size: NA
V gene: TRBV19
CDR3 length: 14
CDR3 DNA: TGTGCCAGTAACCGGGACGCGGCAATTAATGAGCAGTTCTTC
CDR3 protein: CASNRDAAINEQFF

D gene: TRBD2
J gene: TRBJ2-1
clone size: many
V gene: TRBV7-8
CDR3 length: 15
CDR3 DNA: TGTGCCAGCAGCTATTTGGGACTAGCAGGGGATGAGCAGTTCTTC
CDR3 protein: CASSYLGLAGDEQFF

D gene: NA
J gene: TRBJ2-1
clone size: many
V gene: TRBV20-1
CDR3 length: 15
CDR3 DNA: TGCAGTGCTAGTTTGAGGGAAGGGCTAGGTTATGAGCAGTTCTTC
CDR3 protein: CSASLREGLGYEQFF

D gene: NA
J gene: TRBJ2-3
clone size: many
V gene: TRBV2
CDR3 length: 14
CDR3 DNA: TGTGCCAGCTCAGGGGGGACACGGGGGGATACGCAGTATTTT
CDR3 protein: CASSGGTRGDTQYF

D gene: NA
J gene: TRBJ1-1
clone size: many
V gene: TRBV6-1
CDR3 length: 13
CDR3 DNA: TGTGCCAGCAGTTCAGATGGGGGCCCGAAAGCTTTCTTT
CDR3 protein: CASSSDGGPKAFF

D gene: TRBD2
J gene: TRBJ2-7
clone size: many
V gene: TRBV28
CDR3 length: 15
CDR3 DNA: TGTGCCAGCAGAACCATCACGGGGGGGCTCTACGAGCAGTACTTC
CDR3 protein: CASRTITGGLYEQYF

D gene: TRBD2
J gene: TRBJ2-1
clone size: NA
V gene: TRBV11-2
CDR3 length: 16
CDR3 DNA: TGTGCCAGCAGCTTAGGAAGCGGGGGATCCTACAATGAGCAGTTCTTC
CDR3 protein: CASSLGSGGSYNEQFF

D gene: TRBD2
J gene: TRBJ2-1
clone size: few
V gene: TRBV19
CDR3 length: 15
CDR3 DNA: TGTGCCAGTAGTTTATTAGCGGGGGGGTTAGGTGAGCAGTTCTTC
CDR3 protein: CASSLLAGGLGEQFF

D gene: TRBD1
J gene: TRBJ2-3
clone size: many
V gene: TRBV20-1
CDR3 length: 15
CDR3 DNA: TGCAGTGCTAGGGTAGGGACAGTCAGCACAGATACGCAGTATTTT
CDR3 protein: CSARVGTVSTDTQYF

D gene: NA
J gene: TRBJ1-1
clone size: NA
V gene: TRBV20-1
CDR3 length: 12
CDR3 DNA: TGCAGTGCCGTGGGCTTGAACACTGAAGCTTTCTTT
CDR3 protein: CSAVGLNTEAFF

D gene: TRBD1
J gene: TRBJ2-7
clone size: many
V gene: TRBV28
CDR3 length: 14
CDR3 DNA: TGTGCCAGCAGTGTTCCGGGACAGGGAGGCGAGCAGTACTTC
CDR3 protein: CASSVPGQGGEQYF

D gene: NA
J gene: TRBJ1-5
clone size: NA
V gene: TRBV10-3
CDR3 length: 15
CDR3 DNA: TGTGCCATCAGAGATTCGGGGGAAGGCAATCAGCCCCAGCATTTT
CDR3 protein: CAIRDSGEGNQPQHF

D gene: NA
J gene: TRBJ2-2
clone size: many
V gene: TRBV11-2
CDR3 length: 13
CDR3 DNA: TGTGCCAGCAGCCCCTCCCGACCCGGGGAGCTGTTTTTT
CDR3 protein: CASSPSRPGELFF

D gene: NA
J gene: TRBJ1-1
clone size: few
V gene: TRBV5-6
CDR3 length: 13
CDR3 DNA: TGTGCCAGCAGTGCTATGTTGAACACTGAAGCTTTCTTT
CDR3 protein: CASSAMLNTEAFF

D gene: TRBD1
J gene: TRBJ1-2
clone size: NA
V gene: TRBV20-1
CDR3 length: 13
CDR3 DNA: TGCAGTGTTGAACCGACAGGGACTTATGGCTACACCTTC
CDR3 protein: CSVEPTGTYGYTF

D gene: NA
J gene: TRBJ2-7
clone size: NA
V gene: TRBV11-3
CDR3 length: 15
CDR3 DNA: TGTGCCAGCAGCTTATCTGCTGGGGCGGCGGGCGAGCAGTACTTC
CDR3 protein: CASSLSAGAAGEQYF

D gene: TRBD2
J gene: TRBJ2-1
clone size: few
V gene: TRBV6-1
CDR3 length: 16
CDR3 DNA: TGTGCCAGCAATCCTACCGGGACTAGCGATTACAATGAGCAGTTCTTC
CDR3 protein: CASNPTGTSDYNEQFF

D gene: NA
J gene: TRBJ1-5
clone size: many
V gene: TRBV6-1
CDR3 length: 14
CDR3 DNA: TGTGCCAGCAGTCACAGAGGGTTCAATCAGCCCCAGCATTTT
CDR3 protein: CASSHRGFNQPQHF

D gene: NA
J gene: TRBJ2-3
clone size: many
V gene: TRBV10-3
CDR3 length: 14
CDR3 DNA: TGTGCCATCAGTGAGCGGGGTAACACAGATACGCAGTATTTT
CDR3 protein: CAISERGNTDTQYF

D gene: NA
J gene: TRBJ1-4
clone size: NA
V gene: TRBV5-1
CDR3 length: 16
CDR3 DNA: TGCGCCAGCAGCTTGAATCGTATCGCAACTAATGAAAAACTGTTTTTT
CDR3 protein: CASSLNRIATNEKLFF

D gene: TRBD2
J gene: TRBJ2-1
clone size: NA
V gene: TRBV11-3
CDR3 length: 16
CDR3 DNA: TGTGCCAGCAGCTTAGGGACTAGCGGGACCTACAATGAGCAGTTCTTC
CDR3 protein: CASSLGTSGTYNEQFF

D gene: NA
J gene: TRBJ2-3
clone size: NA
V gene: TRBV7-3
CDR3 length: 15
CDR3 DNA: TGTGCCAGCAGTGTAGCGGCAGGTCGCACAGATACGCAGTATTTT
CDR3 protein: CASSVAAGRTDTQYF

D gene: TRBD2
J gene: TRBJ2-1
clone size: NA
V gene: TRBV4-2
CDR3 length: 16
CDR3 DNA: TGTGCCAGCAGCCAACGAGCGGGATCTTCCTACAATGAGCAGTTCTTC
CDR3 protein: CASSQRAGSSYNEQFF

D gene: TRBD1
J gene: TRBJ2-3
clone size: many
V gene: TRBV30
CDR3 length: 14
CDR3 DNA: TGTGCCGGAACCGGGACAGACCCTATAGTCGCGCAGTATTTT
CDR3 protein: CAGTGTDPIVAQYF

D gene: NA
J gene: TRBJ2-2
clone size: NA
V gene: TRBV5-5
CDR3 length: 16
CDR3 DNA: TGTGCCAGCAACTTACCCAAGGCATCCTTCACCGGGGAGCTGTTTTTT
CDR3 protein: CASNLPKASFTGELFF

D gene: NA
J gene: TRBJ1-1
clone size: NA
V gene: TRBV5-5
CDR3 length: 18
CDR3 DNA: TGTGCCAGCAGCTTGGCCCCGGGGGGCCGGGGGATGAACACTGAAGCTTTCTTT
CDR3 protein: CASSLAPGGRGMNTEAFF

D gene: NA
J gene: TRBJ1-1
clone size: few
V gene: TRBV6-5
CDR3 length: 15
CDR3 DNA: NA
CDR3 protein: CASSSSGGGTTEAFF

D gene: NA
J gene: TRBJ2-2
clone size: many
V gene: TRBV20-1
CDR3 length: 16
CDR3 DNA: TGCAGTGCTTTTCCCACAAACACAGGGTTTGGGGGGGAGCTGTTTTTT
CDR3 protein: CSAFPTNTGFGGELFF

D gene: NA
J gene: TRBJ2-1
clone size: many
V gene: TRBV11-2
CDR3 length: 15
CDR3 DNA: TGTGCCAGCAGCTGGAGCGGTAGCGGAGTGGATGAGCAGTTCTTC
CDR3 protein: CASSWSGSGVDEQFF

D gene: TRBD1
J gene: TRBJ2-7
clone size: NA
V gene: TRBV18
CDR3 length: 13
CDR3 DNA: TGTGCCAGCTCGGACAGGGGGTCTTACGAGCAGTACTTC
CDR3 protein: CASSDRGSYEQYF

D gene: NA
J gene: TRBJ2-7
clone size: NA
V gene: TRBV3-1
CDR3 length: 14
CDR3 DNA: TGTGCCAGCAGCCGCATGGACAGAACCTACGAGCAGTACTTC
CDR3 protein: CASSRMDRTYEQYF

D gene: TRBD1
J gene: TRBJ2-4
clone size: NA
V gene: TRBV5-6
CDR3 length: 15
CDR3 DNA: TGTGCCAGCAGCTCCACGACAGGGCCCAAAAACATTCAGTACTTC
CDR3 protein: CASSSTTGPKNIQYF

D gene: TRBD2
J gene: TRBJ2-7
clone size: many
V gene: TRBV20-1
CDR3 length: 16
CDR3 DNA: TGCAGTGCTAGAACTACTAGCGGGAGTGGCCTCCCCGAGCAGTACTTC
CDR3 protein: CSARTTSGSGLPEQYF

D gene: TRBD2
J gene: TRBJ2-5
clone size: many
V gene: TRBV20-1
CDR3 length: 15
CDR3 DNA: TGCAGTGCTAGAGACCTGACTAGCTCCCAAGAGACCCAGTACTTC
CDR3 protein: CSARDLTSSQETQYF

D gene: NA
J gene: TRBJ1-5
clone size: NA
V gene: TRBV28
CDR3 length: 14
CDR3 DNA: TGTGCCAGCAGCCTGTTTACGACAGCTCAGCCCCAGCATTTT
CDR3 protein: CASSLFTTAQPQHF